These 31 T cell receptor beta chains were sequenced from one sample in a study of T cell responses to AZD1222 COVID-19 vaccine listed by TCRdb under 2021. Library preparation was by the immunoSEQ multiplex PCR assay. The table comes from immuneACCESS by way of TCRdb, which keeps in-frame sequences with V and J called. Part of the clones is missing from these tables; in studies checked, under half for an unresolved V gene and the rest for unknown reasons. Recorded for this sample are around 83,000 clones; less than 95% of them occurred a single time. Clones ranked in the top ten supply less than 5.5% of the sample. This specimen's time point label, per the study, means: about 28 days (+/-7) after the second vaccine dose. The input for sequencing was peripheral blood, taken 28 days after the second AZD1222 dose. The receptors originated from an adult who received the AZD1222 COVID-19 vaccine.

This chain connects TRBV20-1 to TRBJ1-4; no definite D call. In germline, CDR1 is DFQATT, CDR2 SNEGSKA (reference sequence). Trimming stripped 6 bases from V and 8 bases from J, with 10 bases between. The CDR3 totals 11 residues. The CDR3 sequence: CSATEREKLFF. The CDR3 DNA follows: TGCAGTGCAACTGAAAGAGAAAAACTGTTTTTT.

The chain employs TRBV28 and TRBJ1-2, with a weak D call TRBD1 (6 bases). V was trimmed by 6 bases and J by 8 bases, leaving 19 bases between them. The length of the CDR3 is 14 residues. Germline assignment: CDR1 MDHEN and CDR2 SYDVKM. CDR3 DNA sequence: TGTGCCAGCAGAACCGGGACACCCGTCGGGGGCTACACCTTC. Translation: CASRTGTPVGGYTF.

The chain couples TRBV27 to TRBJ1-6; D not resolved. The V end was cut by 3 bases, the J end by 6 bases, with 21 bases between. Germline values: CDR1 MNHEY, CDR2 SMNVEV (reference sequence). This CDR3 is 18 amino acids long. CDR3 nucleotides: TGTGCCAGCAGTTTCCCGAGAGGAGGCCCTCTATCTAATTCACCCCTCCACTTT. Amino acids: CASSFPRGGPLSNSPLHF.

Here the CDR3 DNA reads TGTGCCAGCAGCTTAGTGGAGGCAACTAATGAAAAACTGTTTTTT. Amino acids: CASSLVEATNEKLFF. The chain uses TRBV7-9 and TRBJ1-4; D gene uncertain. The V end lost 1 base, the J end lost 0 bases, and 6 bases lay between the germline ends. Germline CDR1 reads SEHNR; CDR2 reads FQNEAQ (reference sequence). The CDR3 sequence is 15 residues long.

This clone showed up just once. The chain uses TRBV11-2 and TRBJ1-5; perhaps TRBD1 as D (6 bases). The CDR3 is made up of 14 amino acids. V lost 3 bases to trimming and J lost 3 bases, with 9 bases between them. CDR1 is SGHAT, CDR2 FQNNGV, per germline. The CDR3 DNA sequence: TGTGCCAGCAGCTTCGCAGGGGACAATCAGCCCCAGCATTTT. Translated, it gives CASSFAGDNQPQHF.

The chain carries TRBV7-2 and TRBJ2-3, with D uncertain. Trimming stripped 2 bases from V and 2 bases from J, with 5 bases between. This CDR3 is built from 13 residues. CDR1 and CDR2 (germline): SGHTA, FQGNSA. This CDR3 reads CASSLPSTDTQYF. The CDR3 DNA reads TGTGCCAGCAGCTTACCCTCCACAGATACGCAGTATTTT. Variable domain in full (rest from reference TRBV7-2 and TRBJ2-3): GAGVSQSPSNKVTEKGKDVELRCDPISGHTALYWYRQSLGQGLEFLIYFQGNSAPDKSGLPSDRFSAERTGGSVSTLTIQRTQQEDSAVYLCASSLPSTDTQYFGPGTRLTVL.

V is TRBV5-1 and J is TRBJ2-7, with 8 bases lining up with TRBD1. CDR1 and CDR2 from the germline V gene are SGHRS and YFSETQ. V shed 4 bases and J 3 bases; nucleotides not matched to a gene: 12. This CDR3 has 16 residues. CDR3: CASSQGTGQVSYEQYF. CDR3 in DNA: TGCGCCAGCAGCCAAGGGACGGGACAGGTTAGCTACGAGCAGTACTTC.

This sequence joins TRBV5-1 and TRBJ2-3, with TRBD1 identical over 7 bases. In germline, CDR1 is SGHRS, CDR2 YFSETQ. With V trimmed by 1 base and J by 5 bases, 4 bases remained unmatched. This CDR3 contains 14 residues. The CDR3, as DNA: TGCGCCAGCAGCTTGACAGGGGCGGGAGATACGCAGTATTTT. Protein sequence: CASSLTGAGDTQYF.

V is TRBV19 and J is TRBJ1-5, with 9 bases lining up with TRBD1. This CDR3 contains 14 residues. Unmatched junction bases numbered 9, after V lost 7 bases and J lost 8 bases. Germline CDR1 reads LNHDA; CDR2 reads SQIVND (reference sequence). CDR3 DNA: TGTGCCAGTATGGCGACAGGGGGTTATAAGCCCCAGCATTTT. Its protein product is CASMATGGYKPQHF.

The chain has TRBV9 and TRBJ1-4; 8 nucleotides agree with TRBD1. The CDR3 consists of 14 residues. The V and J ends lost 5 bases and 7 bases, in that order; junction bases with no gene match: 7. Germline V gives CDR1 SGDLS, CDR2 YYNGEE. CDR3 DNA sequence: TGTGCCAGCAGAACGACAGGGGACACTGAAAAACTGTTTTTT. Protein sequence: CASRTTGDTEKLFF.

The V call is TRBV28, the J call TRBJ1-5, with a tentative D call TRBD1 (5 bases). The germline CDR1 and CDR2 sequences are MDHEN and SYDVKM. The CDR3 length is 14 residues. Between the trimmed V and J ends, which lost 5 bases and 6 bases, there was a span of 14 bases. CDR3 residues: CASSGGYGAQPQHF. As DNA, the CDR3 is TGTGCCAGCAGTGGGGGTTACGGTGCTCAGCCCCAGCATTTT.

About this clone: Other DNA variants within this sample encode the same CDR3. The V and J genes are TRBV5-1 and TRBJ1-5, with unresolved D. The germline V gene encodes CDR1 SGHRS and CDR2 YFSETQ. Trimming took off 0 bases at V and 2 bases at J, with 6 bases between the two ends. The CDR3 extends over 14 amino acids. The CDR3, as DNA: TGCGCCAGCAGCTTGGGCGGGGGCAATCAGCCCCAGCATTTT. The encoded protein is CASSLGGGNQPQHF.

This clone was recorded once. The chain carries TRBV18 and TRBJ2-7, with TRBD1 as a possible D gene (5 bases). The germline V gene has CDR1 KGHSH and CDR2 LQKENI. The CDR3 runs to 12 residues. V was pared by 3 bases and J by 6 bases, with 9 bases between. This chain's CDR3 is CASSPQGSEQYF. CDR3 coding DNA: TGTGCCAGCTCACCCCAGGGTAGCGAGCAGTACTTC.

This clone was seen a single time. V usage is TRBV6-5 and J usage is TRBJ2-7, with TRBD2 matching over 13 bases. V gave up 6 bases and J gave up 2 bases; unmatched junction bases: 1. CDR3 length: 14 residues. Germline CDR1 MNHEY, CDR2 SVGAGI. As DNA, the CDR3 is TGTGCCAGCAGCGGGACTAGCGGGGCCTACGAGCAGTACTTC. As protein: CASSGTSGAYEQYF.

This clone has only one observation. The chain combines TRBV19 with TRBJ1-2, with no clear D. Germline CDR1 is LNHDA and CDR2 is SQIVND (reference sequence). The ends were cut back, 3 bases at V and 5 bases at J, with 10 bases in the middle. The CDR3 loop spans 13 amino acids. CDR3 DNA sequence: TGTGCCAGTAGTATTTGGGCTGAATATGGCTACACCTTC. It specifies CASSIWAEYGYTF.

CDR3 coding DNA: TGTGCCAGCTCGAATTCCGACGGCAAAAACATTCAGTACTTC. It yields the protein CASSNSDGKNIQYF. The rearrangement joins TRBV18 to TRBJ2-4; D gene unclear. The V and J ends lost 6 bases and 3 bases respectively, with 12 bases between them. Germline V gives CDR1 KGHSH, CDR2 LQKENI. The CDR3 length is 14 residues.

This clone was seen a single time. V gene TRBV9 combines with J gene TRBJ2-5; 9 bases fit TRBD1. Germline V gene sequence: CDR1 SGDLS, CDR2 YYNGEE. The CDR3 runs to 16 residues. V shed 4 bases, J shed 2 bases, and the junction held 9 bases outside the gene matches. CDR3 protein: CASSPSDRGGQETQYF. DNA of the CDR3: TGTGCCAGCAGCCCCAGCGACAGGGGGGGACAAGAGACCCAGTACTTC.

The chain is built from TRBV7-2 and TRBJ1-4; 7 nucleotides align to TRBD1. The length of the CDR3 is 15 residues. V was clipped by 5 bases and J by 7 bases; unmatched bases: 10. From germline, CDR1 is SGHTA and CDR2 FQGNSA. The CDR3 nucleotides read TGTGCCAGCAGCGCCCAGACAGGGTATTCTGAAAAACTGTTTTTT. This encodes CASSAQTGYSEKLFF.

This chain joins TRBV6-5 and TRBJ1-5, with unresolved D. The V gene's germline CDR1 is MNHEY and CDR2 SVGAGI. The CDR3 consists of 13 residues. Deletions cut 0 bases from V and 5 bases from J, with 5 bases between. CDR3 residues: CASSYSEYQPQHF. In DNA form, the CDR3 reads TGTGCCAGCAGTTACTCGGAGTATCAGCCCCAGCATTTT.

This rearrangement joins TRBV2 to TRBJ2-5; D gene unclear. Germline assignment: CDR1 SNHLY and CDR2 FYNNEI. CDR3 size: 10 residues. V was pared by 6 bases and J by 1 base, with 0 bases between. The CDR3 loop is CASSQETQYF. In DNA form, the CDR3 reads TGTGCCAGCAGCCAAGAGACCCAGTACTTC.

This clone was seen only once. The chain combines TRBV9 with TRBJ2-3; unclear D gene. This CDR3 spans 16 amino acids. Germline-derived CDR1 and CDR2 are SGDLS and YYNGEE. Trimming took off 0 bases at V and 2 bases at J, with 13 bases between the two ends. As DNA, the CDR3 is TGTGCCAGCAGCGTAGTAAGTCTACCCAACACAGATACGCAGTATTTT. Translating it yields CASSVVSLPNTDTQYF.

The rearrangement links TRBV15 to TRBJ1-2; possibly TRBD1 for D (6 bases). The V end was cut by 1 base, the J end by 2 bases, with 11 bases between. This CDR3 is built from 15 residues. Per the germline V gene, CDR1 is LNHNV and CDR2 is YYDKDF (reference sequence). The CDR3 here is CATSRAAGGNYGYTF. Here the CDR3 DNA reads TGTGCCACCAGCAGAGCAGCGGGGGGCAACTATGGCTACACCTTC.

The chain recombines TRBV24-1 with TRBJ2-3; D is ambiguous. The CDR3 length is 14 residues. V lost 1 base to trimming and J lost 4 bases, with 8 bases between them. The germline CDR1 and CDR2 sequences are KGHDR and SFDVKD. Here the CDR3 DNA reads TGTGCCACCAGTGATTTTGGGGAAGCAGATACGCAGTATTTT. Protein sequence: CATSDFGEADTQYF.

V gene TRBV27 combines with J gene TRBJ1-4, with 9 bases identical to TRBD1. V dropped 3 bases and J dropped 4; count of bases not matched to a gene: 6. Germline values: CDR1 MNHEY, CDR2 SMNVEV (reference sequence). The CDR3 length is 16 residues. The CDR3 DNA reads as TGTGCCAGCAGTTTCCTAAGGACAGGGGTTAATGAAAAACTGTTTTTT. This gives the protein CASSFLRTGVNEKLFF.

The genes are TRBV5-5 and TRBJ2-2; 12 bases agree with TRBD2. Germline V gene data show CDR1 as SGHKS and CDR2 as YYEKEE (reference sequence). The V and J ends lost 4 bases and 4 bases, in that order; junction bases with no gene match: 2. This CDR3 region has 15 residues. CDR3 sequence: CASSLTSGGTGELFF. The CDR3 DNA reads TGTGCCAGCAGCCTGACTAGCGGGGGCACCGGGGAGCTGTTTTTT.

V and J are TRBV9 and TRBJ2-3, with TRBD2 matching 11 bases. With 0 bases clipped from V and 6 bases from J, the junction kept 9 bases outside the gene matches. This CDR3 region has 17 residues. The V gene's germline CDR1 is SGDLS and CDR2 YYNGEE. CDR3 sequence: CASSVGLAGGLGDTQYF. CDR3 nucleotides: TGTGCCAGCAGCGTAGGGTTAGCGGGGGGGCTAGGTGATACGCAGTATTTT.

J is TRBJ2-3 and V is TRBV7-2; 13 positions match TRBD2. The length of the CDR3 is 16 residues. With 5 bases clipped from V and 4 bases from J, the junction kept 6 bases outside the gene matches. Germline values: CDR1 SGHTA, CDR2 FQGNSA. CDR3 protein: CASSVLGTSGADTQYF. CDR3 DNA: TGTGCCAGCAGCGTCCTAGGGACTAGCGGGGCAGATACGCAGTATTTT.

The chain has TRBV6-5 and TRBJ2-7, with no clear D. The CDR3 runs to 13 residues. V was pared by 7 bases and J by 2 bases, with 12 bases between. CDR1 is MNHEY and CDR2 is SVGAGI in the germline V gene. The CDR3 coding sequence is TGTGCCAGCAAATATGGGGTTACCTACGAGCAGTACTTC. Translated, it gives CASKYGVTYEQYF.

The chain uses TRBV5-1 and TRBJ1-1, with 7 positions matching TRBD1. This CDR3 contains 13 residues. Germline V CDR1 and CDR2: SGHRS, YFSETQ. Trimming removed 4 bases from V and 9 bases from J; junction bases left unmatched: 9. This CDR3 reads CASSLGTDDKAFF. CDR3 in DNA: TGCGCCAGCAGCCTCGGGACAGACGACAAAGCTTTCTTT.

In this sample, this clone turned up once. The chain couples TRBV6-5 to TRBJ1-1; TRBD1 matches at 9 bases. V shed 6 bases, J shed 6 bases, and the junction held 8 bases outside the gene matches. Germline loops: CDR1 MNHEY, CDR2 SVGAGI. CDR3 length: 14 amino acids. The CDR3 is CASSRTGGFAEAFF. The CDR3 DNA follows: TGTGCCAGCAGCCGTACAGGGGGCTTTGCTGAAGCTTTCTTT.

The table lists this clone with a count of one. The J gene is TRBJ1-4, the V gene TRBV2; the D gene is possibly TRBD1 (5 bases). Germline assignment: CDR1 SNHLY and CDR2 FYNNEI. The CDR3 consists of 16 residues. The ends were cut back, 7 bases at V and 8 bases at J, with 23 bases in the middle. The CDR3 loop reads CASIEEAGRGKEKLFF. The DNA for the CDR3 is TGTGCCAGCATCGAAGAAGCCGGGAGGGGTAAGGAAAAACTGTTTTTT.